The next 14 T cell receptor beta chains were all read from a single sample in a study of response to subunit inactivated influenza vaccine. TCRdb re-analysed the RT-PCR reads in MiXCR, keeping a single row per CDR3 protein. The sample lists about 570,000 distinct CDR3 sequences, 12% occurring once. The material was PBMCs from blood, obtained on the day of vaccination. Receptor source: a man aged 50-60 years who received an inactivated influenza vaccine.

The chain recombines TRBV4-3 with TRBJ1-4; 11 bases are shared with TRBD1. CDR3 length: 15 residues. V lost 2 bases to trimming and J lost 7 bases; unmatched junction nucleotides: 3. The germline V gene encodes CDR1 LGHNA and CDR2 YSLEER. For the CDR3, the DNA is TGCGCCAGCAGCCAATCCGGGACAGGGGGTGAAAAACTGTTTTTT. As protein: CASSQSGTGGEKLFF.

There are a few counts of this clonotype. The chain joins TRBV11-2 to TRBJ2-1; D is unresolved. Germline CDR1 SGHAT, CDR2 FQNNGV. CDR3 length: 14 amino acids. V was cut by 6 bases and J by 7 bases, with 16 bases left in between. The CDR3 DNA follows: TGTGCCAGCAGTACCCCGGGCCTTAGGAATGAGCAGTTCTTC. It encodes CASSTPGLRNEQFF.

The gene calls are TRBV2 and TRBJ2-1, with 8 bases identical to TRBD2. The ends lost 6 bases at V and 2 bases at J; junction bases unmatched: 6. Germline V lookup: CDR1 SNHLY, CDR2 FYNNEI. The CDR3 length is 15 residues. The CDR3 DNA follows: TGTGCCAGCAGATATAGCGGGAAGACCTACAATGAGCAGTTCTTC. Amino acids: CASRYSGKTYNEQFF.

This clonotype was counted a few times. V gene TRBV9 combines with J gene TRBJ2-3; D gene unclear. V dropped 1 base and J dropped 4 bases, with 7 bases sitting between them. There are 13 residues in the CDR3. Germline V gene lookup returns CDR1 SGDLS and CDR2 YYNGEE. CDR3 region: CASSVQVADTQYF. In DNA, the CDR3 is TGTGCCAGCAGCGTACAGGTTGCAGATACGCAGTATTTT.

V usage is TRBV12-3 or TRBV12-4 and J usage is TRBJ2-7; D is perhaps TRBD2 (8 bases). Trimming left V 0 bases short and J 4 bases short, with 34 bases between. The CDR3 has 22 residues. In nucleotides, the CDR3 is TGTGCCAGCAGTTTAGCGCTAAGGGGGCTAGCGGGTCGTCGTGCGCAACGGTACGAGCAGTACTTC. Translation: CASSLALRGLAGRRAQRYEQYF.

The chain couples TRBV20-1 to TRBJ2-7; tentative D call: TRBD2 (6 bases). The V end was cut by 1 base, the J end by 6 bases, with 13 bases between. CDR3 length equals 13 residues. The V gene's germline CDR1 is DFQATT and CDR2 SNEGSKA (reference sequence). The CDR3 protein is CSARVRREVEQYF. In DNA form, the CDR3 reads TGCAGTGCTAGAGTGCGCAGGGAGGTCGAGCAGTACTTC.

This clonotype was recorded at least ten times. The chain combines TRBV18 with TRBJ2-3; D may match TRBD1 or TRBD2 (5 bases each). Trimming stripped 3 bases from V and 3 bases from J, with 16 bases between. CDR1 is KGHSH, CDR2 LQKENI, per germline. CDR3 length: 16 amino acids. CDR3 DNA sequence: TGTGCCAGCTCACCCGGGGACCTTAAAGTGACAGATACGCAGTATTTT. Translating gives CASSPGDLKVTDTQYF.

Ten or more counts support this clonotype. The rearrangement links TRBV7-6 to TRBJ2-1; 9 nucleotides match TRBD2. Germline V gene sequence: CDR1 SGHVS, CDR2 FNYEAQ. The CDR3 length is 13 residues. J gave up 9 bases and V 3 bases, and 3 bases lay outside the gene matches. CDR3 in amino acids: CASSFLTSGEQFF. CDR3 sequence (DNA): TGTGCCAGCAGCTTTTTGACTAGCGGTGAGCAGTTCTTC.

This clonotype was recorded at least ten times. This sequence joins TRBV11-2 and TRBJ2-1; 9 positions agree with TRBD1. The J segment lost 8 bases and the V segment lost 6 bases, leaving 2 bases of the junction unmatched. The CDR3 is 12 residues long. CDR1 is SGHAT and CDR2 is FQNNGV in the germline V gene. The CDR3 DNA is TGTGCCAGCAGACAGGGGGCCTATGAGCAGTTCTTC. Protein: CASRQGAYEQFF. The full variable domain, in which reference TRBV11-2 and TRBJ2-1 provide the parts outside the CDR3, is EAGVAQSPRYKIIEKRQSVAFWCNPISGHATLYWYQQILGQGPKLLIQFQNNGVVDDSQLPKDRFSAERLKGVDSTLKIQPAKLEDSAVYLCASRQGAYEQFFGPGTRLTVL.

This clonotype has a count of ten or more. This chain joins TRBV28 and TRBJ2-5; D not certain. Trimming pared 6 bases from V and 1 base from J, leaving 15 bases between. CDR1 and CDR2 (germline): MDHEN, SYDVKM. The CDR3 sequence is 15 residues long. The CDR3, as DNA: TGTGCCAGCAGACGCGGCCCGTACTCCCAAGAGACCCAGTACTTC. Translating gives CASRRGPYSQETQYF.

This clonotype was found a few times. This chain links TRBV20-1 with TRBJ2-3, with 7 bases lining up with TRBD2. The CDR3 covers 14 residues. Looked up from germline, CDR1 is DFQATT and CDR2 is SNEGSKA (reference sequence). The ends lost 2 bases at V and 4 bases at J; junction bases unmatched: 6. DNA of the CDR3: TGCAGTGCTAGACGGGGGAGGGCCCCAGATACGCAGTATTTT. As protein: CSARRGRAPDTQYF.

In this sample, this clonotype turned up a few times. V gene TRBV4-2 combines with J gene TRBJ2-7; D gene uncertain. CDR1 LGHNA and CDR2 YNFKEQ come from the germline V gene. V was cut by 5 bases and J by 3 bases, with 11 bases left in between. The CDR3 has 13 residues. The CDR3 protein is CASSFPGDYEQYF. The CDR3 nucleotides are TGTGCCAGCAGCTTCCCAGGAGACTACGAGCAGTACTTC.

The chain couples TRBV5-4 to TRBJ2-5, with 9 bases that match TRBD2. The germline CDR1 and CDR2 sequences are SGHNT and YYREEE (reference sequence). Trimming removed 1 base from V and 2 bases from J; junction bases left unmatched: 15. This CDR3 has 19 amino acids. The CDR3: CASSLTSGLAGSFQETQYF. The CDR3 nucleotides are TGTGCCAGCAGCTTGACCTCCGGCCTAGCGGGGAGCTTTCAAGAGACCCAGTACTTC. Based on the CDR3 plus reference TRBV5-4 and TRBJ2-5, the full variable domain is ETGVTQSPTHLIKTRGQQVTLRCSSQSGHNTVSWYQQALGQGPQFIFQYYREEENGRGNFPPRFSGLQFPNYSSELNVNALELDDSALYLCASSLTSGLAGSFQETQYFGPGTRLLVL.

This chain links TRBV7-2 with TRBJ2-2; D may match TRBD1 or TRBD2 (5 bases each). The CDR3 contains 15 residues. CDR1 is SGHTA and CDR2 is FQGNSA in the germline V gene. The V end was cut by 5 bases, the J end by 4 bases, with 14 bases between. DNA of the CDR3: TGTGCCAGCAGCCCACGGGGACCATTCACCGGGGAGCTGTTTTTT. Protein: CASSPRGPFTGELFF.